The text below deals with one TCR beta chain. What it recognizes is unknown. Deletions cut 3 bases from V and 7 bases from J, with 7 bases between. CDR3 length: 12 amino acids. Germline V gene sequence: CDR1 SNHLY, CDR2 FYNNEI. The primer mix had 60 Vbeta and 13 Jbeta primers. Clones were sequenced by immunoSEQ multiplex PCR, and TCRdb holds only the in-frame ones, with some missing. The sample records around 230,000 clones, roughly 78% being singletons. The data were obtained in a study of cytomegalovirus exposure and HLA in healthy donors. General study points: Some V segments (TRBV6-2 and TRBV6-3 among them) were excluded as indistinguishable. TCR beta sequences reportedly predicted most subjects' HLA-A and HLA-B alleles accurately.

This sequence originates from a boy between 10 and 17 years old in good health and CMV-seronegative. V gene TRBV2 combines with J gene TRBJ2-1; tentative D call: TRBD2 (5 bases). Specimen: PBMCs. CDR3 in DNA: TGTGCCAGCAGTGATGTAGCGAATGAGCAGTTCTTC. Amino acid sequence: CASSDVANEQFF.